Below, 15 T cell receptor beta chains from the same sample are listed, as sequenced in a study of blood T cell repertoires in COVID-19. Repertoires were generated with immunoSEQ multiplex PCR, while TCRdb's copy carries only in-frame clones and drops some. In the table there are about 130,000 clones, roughly three quarters of which are singletons. Sequencing input: peripheral blood. All receptors derive from an older woman with COVID-19, enrolled during active disease.

The J gene is TRBJ1-1, the V gene TRBV7-9, with a tentative D call TRBD1 (6 bases). The germline gives CDR1 SEHNR, CDR2 FQNEAQ (reference sequence). This CDR3 comprises 14 residues. With 5 bases removed from V and 2 bases from J, the gap between germline ends came to 12 bases. The CDR3 coding sequence is TGTGCCAGCAGCAGAAAACAGGGAAACACTGAAGCTTTCTTT. This gives the protein CASSRKQGNTEAFF.

In this sample, this clone turned up once. The chain links TRBV20-1 to TRBJ2-5; D gene uncertain. This CDR3 is 9 amino acids long. The germline V and J ends were trimmed by 5 bases and 5 bases, with 3 bases remaining between them. The germline V gene encodes CDR1 DFQATT and CDR2 SNEGSKA (reference sequence). CDR3 DNA: TGCAGTGCTCCGGAGACCCAGTACTTC. Translation gives CSAPETQYF.

Worth noting for this clone: Other DNA sequences within the sample encode an identical CDR3. This chain links TRBV6-1 with TRBJ2-6; D not resolved. This CDR3 region has 16 residues. Trimming shortened V by 4 bases and J by 0 bases, and 10 bases separated the two germline ends. CDR1 MNHNS and CDR2 SASEGT come from the germline V gene. CDR3 nucleotides: TGTGCCAGCAGTGGAACGGGTCGCTCTGGGGCCAACGTCCTGACTTTC. Translated: CASSGTGRSGANVLTF.

Concerning this clone itself: The junction departs from the called germline gene at one end, perhaps through a read error. The chain recombines TRBV6-1 with TRBJ1-1; perhaps TRBD1 as D (6 bases). Germline CDR1 and CDR2: MNHNS and SASEGT. CDR3 length: 15 amino acids. The CDR3: CASSEGTKGAPEAFF. The CDR3 coding sequence is TGTGCCAGCAGCGAAGGGACAAAAGGGGCACCGGAAGCTTTCTTT.

The rearrangement links TRBV5-6 to TRBJ1-2; 9 bases fit TRBD1. Trimming took 4 bases from V and 7 from J; bases not matched to a gene: 11. Germline assignment: CDR1 SGHDT and CDR2 YYEEEE. This CDR3 is 15 amino acids long. In nucleotides, the CDR3 is TGTGCCAGCAGCGCGTCCCGGGACAGGGCCGGTGGCTACACCTTC. This sequence encodes CASSASRDRAGGYTF.

The V gene is TRBV4-1, the J gene TRBJ1-5; the D gene is possibly TRBD1 (5 bases). V was shortened by 0 bases and J by 1 base, with 19 bases between the two germline ends. This CDR3 is built from 19 residues. Germline lookup yields CDR1 MGHRA and CDR2 YSYEKL. This CDR3 reads CASSQDLMRTRVSNQPQHF. The CDR3 DNA follows: TGCGCCAGCAGCCAAGATCTTATGCGGACCAGGGTAAGCAATCAGCCCCAGCATTTT.

This clone was observed a few times. The chain couples TRBV30 to TRBJ1-2; maybe TRBD1 (5 bases). The CDR3 totals 17 residues. CDR1 is GTSNPN and CDR2 is SVGIG in the germline V gene (reference sequence). V lost 2 bases to trimming and J lost 6 bases, with 25 bases between them. CDR3 nucleotides: TGTGCCTGGAGTATCGGTGGATGGGGCGCAGGAGCCCATGGCTACACCTTC. It encodes CAWSIGGWGAGAHGYTF.

The chain couples TRBV6-5 to TRBJ1-4; D perhaps matches TRBD1 (5 bases). This CDR3 has 14 residues. Trimming cost V 6 bases and J 0 bases, with 8 bases left between them. CDR1 is MNHEY, CDR2 SVGAGI, per germline. The CDR3 is CASSAQATNEKLFF. The CDR3 DNA reads TGTGCCAGCAGCGCACAGGCAACTAATGAAAAACTGTTTTTT.

This clone was seen a handful of times. The gene calls are TRBV10-1 and TRBJ2-7; 9 bases are shared with TRBD2. The CDR3 runs 17 residues. The germline CDR1 and CDR2 sequences are WNHNN and SYGVQD (reference sequence). The ends lost 2 bases at V and 2 bases at J; junction bases unmatched: 10. The CDR3 coding sequence is TGCGCCAGCAGTGAGACCCGGGGCGGGAGGGAGGCCTACGAGCAGTACTTC. Translation gives CASSETRGGREAYEQYF.

There are a few counts of this clone. The V gene is TRBV11-2, the J gene TRBJ1-2; TRBD1 agrees at 7 bases. Germline assignment: CDR1 SGHAT and CDR2 FQNNGV. The CDR3 spans 16 residues. Trimming took 0 bases from V and 4 from J; bases not matched to a gene: 8. The CDR3 coding sequence is TGTGCCAGCAGCTTAGATCGAGTGGGACAGCTCTATGGCTACACCTTC. Translation: CASSLDRVGQLYGYTF.

The rearrangement joins TRBV7-9 to TRBJ2-7; the match to TRBD1 covers 7 bases. The germline CDR1 and CDR2 sequences are SEHNR and FQNEAQ (reference sequence). The CDR3 spans 18 residues. V lost 5 bases and J lost 2; bases outside the gene matches: 18. CDR3 in amino acids: CASSPRSRGMQGAYEQYF. In nucleotides, the CDR3 is TGTGCCAGCAGCCCCCGATCGCGTGGGATGCAGGGGGCCTACGAGCAGTACTTC.

This clone was seen a single time. The V gene is TRBV25-1, the J gene TRBJ2-3; 8 bases fit TRBD1. Trimming removed 4 bases from V and 5 bases from J; junction bases left unmatched: 11. Germline values: CDR1 MGHDK, CDR2 SYGVNS. This CDR3 is 16 amino acids long. This CDR3 reads CASSARGTGGLDTQYF. For the CDR3, the DNA is TGTGCCAGCAGTGCTCGGGGGACAGGTGGTTTAGATACGCAGTATTTT.

This sequence joins TRBV19 and TRBJ1-1; no reliable D call. There are 13 residues in the CDR3. The V gene's germline CDR1 is LNHDA and CDR2 SQIVND (reference sequence). Trimming took off 5 bases at V and 2 bases at J, with 9 bases between the two ends. The CDR3 reads CASSYVGNTEAFF. Here the CDR3 DNA reads TGTGCCAGTAGTTACGTGGGCAACACTGAAGCTTTCTTT.

The chain has TRBV19 and TRBJ1-5; the match to TRBD1 covers 12 bases. V lost 7 bases to trimming and J lost 9 bases; unmatched junction nucleotides: 7. Germline V CDR1 and CDR2: LNHDA, SQIVND (reference sequence). The CDR3 spans 14 residues. CDR3 nucleotide sequence: TGTGCCAGTACCGGGACAGGGGGCGAAGGGCCCCAGCATTTT. Translation: CASTGTGGEGPQHF.

This clone has just one count. In DNA form, the CDR3 reads TGTGCCAGCAGCCGACTAGGACATGAGCAGTTCTTC. The encoded protein is CASSRLGHEQFF. The chain carries TRBV9 and TRBJ2-1, with a possible D match to TRBD2 (6 bases). Germline CDR1 and CDR2: SGDLS and YYNGEE. Deletions cut 4 bases from V and 8 bases from J, with 10 bases between. This CDR3 is built from 12 residues.